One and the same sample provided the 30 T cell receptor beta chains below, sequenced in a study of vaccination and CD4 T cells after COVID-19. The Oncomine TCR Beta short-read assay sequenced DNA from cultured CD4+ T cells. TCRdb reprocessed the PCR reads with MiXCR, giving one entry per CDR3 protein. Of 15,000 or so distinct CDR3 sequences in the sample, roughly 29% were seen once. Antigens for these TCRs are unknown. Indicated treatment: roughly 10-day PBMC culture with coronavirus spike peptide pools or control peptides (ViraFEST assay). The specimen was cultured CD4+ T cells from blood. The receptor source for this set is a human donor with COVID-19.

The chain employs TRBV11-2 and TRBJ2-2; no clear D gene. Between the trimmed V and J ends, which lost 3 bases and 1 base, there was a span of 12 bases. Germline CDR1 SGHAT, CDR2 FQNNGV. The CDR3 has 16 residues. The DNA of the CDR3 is TGTGCCAGCAGCTTGGGTCTCCCGGGGAACACCGGGGAGCTGTTTTTT. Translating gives CASSLGLPGNTGELFF.

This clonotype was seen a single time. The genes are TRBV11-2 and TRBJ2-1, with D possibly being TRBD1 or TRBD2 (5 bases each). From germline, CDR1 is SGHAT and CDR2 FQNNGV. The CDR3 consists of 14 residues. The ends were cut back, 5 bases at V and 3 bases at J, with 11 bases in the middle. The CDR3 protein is CASSPPGGYNEQFF. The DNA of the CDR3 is TGTGCCAGCAGCCCCCCTGGGGGCTACAATGAGCAGTTCTTC.

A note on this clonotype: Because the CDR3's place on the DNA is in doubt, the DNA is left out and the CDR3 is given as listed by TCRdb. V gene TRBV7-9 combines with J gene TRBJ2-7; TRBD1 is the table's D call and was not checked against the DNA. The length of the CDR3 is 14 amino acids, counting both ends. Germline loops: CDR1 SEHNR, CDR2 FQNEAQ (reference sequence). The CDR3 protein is CASSFGAGSYEQYF.

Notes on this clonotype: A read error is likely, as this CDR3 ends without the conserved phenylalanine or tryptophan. The CDR3 loop is CSARSGDQPQHS. CDR3 sequence (DNA): TGCAGTGCTAGATCAGGGGATCAGCCCCAGCATTCT. J is TRBJ1-5 and V is TRBV20-1; the D gene is possibly TRBD1 (6 bases). Trimming took 2 bases from V and 5 from J, leaving 7 bases between them. From germline, CDR1 is DFQATT and CDR2 SNEGSKA (reference sequence). CDR3 length: 12 residues.

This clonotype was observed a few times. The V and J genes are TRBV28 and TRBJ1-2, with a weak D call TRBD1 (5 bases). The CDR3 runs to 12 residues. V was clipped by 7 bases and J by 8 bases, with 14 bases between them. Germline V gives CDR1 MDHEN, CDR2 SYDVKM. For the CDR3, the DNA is TGTGCCAGCAAGTCGGCAGGACAAGGCTACACCTTC. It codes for CASKSAGQGYTF.

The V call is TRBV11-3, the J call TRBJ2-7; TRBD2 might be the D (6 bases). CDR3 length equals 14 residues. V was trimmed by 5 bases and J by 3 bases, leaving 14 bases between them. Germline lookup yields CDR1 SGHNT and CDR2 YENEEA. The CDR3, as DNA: TGTGCCAGCAGCGCGAGCGGGTGGGACTACGAGCAGTACTTC. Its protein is CASSASGWDYEQYF.

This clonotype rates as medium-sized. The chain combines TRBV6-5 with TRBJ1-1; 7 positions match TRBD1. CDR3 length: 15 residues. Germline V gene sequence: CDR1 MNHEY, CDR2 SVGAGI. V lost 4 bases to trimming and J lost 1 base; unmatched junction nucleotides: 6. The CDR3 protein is CASSLGGGSNTEAFF. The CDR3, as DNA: TGTGCCAGCAGTTTAGGGGGCGGTTCGAACACTGAAGCTTTCTTT.

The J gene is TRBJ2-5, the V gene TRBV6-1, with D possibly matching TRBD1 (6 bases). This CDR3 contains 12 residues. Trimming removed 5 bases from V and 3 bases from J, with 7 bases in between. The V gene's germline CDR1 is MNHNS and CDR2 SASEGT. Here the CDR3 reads CASSPGEETQYF. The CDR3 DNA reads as TGTGCCAGCAGTCCAGGGGAAGAGACCCAGTACTTC.

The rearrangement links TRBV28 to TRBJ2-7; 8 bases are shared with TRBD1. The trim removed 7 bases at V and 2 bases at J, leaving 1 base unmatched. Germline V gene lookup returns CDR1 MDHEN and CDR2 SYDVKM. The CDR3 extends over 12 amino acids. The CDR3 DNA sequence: TGTGCCAGCATGACAGGGGCCTACGAGCAGTACTTC. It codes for CASMTGAYEQYF.

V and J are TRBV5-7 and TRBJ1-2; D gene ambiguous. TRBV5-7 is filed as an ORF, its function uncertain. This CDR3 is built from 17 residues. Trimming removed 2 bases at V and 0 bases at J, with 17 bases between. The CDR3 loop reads CASSFGVGFRANYGYTF. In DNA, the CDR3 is TGTGCCAGCAGCTTCGGGGTGGGTTTTCGGGCTAACTATGGCTACACCTTC.

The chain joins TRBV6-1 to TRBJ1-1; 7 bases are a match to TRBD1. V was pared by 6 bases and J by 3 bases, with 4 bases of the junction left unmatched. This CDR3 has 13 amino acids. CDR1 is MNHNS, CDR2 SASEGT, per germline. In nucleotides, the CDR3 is TGTGCCAGCAGGAATACAGGGGACACTGAAGCTTTCTTT. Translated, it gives CASRNTGDTEAFF.

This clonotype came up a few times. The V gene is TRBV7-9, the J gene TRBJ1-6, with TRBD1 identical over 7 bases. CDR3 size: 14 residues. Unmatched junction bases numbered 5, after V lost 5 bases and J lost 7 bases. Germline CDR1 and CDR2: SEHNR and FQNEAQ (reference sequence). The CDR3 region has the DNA TGTGCCAGCAGCGTGCAACAGGGGAATTCACCCCTCCACTTT. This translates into CASSVQQGNSPLHF.

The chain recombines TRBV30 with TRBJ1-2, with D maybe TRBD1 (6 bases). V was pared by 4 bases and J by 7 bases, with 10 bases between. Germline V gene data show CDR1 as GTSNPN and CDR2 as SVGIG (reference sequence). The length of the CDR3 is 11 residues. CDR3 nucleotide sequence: TGTGCCTGGACAGGGGTTGGTGGCTACACCTTC. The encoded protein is CAWTGVGGYTF.

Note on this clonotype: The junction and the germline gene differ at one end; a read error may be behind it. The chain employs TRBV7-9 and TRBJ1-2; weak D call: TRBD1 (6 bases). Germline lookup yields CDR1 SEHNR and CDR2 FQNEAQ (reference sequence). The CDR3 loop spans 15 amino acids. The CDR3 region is CANSSNRGAAYGYTF. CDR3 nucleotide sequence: TGTGCCAACAGCTCAAACCGGGGGGCTGCCTATGGCTACACCTTC.

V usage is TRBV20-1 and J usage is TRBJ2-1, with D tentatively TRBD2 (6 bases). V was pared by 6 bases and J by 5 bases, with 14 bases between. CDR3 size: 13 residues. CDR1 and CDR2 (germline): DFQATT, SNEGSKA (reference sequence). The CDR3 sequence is CSATGGWDNEQFF. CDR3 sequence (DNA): TGCAGTGCCACCGGAGGGTGGGACAATGAGCAGTTCTTC.

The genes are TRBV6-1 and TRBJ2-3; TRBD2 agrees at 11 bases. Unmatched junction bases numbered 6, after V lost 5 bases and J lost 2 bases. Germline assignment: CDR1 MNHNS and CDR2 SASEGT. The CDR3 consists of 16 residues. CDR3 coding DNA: TGTGCCAGCAGTCGGACTAGCGGGTCTCCCACAGATACGCAGTATTTT. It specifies CASSRTSGSPTDTQYF.

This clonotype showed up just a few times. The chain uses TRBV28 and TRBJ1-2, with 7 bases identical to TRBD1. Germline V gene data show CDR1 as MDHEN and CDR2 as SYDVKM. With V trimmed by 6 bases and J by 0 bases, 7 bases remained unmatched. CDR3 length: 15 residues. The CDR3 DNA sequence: TGTGCCAGCAGACCCGACAGGGCTGCTAACTATGGCTACACCTTC. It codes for CASRPDRAANYGYTF.

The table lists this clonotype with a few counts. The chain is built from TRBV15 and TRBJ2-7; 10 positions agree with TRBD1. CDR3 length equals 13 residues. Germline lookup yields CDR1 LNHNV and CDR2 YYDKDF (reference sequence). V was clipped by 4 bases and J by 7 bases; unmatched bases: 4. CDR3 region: CATSKDRGREQYF. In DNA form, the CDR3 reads TGTGCCACCAGCAAGGACAGGGGGAGGGAGCAGTACTTC.

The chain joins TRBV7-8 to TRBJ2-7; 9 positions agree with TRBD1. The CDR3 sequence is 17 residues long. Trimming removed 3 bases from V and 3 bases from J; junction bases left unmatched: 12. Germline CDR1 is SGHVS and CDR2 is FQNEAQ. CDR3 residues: CASSFEIQGAIGYEQYF. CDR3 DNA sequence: TGTGCCAGCAGCTTCGAGATACAGGGGGCTATTGGCTACGAGCAGTACTTC.

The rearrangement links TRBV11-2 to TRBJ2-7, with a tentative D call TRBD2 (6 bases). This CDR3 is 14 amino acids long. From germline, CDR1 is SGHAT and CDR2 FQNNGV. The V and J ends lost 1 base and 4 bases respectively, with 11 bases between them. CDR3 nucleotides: TGTGCCAGCAGCTTAGCGGGGGTAACTTACGAGCAGTACTTC. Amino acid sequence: CASSLAGVTYEQYF.

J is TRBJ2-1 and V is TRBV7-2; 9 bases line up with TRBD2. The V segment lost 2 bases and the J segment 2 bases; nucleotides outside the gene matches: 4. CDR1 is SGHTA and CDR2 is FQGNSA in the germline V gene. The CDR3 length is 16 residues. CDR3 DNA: TGTGCCAGCAGCTTACGTAGCGGGGGAACCTACAATGAGCAGTTCTTC. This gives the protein CASSLRSGGTYNEQFF.

CDR3 sequence reads: CAISEVGTEAFF. The DNA for the CDR3 is TGTGCCATCAGTGAGGTTGGCACTGAAGCTTTCTTT. The chain links TRBV10-3 to TRBJ1-1; D unresolved. V gave up 2 bases and J gave up 4 bases, with 5 bases separating them. CDR3 length: 12 amino acids. Germline CDR1 and CDR2: ENHRY and SYGVKD.

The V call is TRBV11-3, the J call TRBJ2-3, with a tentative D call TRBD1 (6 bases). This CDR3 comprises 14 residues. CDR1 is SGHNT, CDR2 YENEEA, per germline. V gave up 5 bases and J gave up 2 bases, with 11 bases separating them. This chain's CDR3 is CASSRGQNTDTQYF. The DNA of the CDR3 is TGTGCCAGCAGCCGTGGACAGAACACAGATACGCAGTATTTT.

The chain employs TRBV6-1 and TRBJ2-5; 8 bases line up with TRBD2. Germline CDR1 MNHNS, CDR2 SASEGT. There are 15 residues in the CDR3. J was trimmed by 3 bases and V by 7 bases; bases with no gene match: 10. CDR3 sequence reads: CASNPAGAGEETQYF. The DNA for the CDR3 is TGTGCCAGCAACCCAGCGGGGGCCGGGGAAGAGACCCAGTACTTC.

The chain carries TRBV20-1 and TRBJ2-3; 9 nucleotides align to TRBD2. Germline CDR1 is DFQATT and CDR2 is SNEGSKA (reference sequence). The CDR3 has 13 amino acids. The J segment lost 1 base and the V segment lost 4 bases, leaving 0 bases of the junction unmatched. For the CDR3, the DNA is TGCAGTGCTAAGCGGGGGGGCACAGATACGCAGTATTTT. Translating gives CSAKRGGTDTQYF.

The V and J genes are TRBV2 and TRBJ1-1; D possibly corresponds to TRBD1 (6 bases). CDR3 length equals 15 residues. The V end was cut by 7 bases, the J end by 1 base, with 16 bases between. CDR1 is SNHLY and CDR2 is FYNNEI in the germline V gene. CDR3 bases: TGTGCCAGCACAGGGGCGCCGGTCTCGAACACTGAAGCTTTCTTT. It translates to CASTGAPVSNTEAFF.

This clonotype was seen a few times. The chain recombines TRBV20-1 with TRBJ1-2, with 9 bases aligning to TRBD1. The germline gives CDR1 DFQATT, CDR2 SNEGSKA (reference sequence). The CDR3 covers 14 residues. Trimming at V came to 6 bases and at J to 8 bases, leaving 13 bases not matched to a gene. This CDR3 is CSAASPGTGFGYTF. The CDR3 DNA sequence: TGCAGTGCCGCTTCACCCGGGACAGGGTTCGGCTACACCTTC.

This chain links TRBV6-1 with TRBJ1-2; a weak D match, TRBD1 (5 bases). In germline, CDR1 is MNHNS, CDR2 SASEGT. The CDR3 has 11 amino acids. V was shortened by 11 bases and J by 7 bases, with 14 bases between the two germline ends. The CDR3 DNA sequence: TGTGCCGCGAGGGGCATCGGTGGCTACACCTTC. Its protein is CAARGIGGYTF.

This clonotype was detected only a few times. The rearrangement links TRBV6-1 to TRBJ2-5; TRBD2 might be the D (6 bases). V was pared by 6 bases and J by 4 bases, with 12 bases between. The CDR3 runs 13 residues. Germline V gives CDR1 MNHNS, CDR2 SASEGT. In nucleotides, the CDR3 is TGTGCCAGCAGGCGCCCCGGGGGAGAGACCCAGTACTTC. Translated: CASRRPGGETQYF.

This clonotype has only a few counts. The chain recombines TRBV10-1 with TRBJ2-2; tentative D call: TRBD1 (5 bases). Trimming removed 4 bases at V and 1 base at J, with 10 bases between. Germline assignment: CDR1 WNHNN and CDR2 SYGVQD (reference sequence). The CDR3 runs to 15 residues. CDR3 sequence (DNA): TGCGCCAGCAGTGCAGGGCAGGGGAACACCGGGGAGCTGTTTTTT. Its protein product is CASSAGQGNTGELFF.